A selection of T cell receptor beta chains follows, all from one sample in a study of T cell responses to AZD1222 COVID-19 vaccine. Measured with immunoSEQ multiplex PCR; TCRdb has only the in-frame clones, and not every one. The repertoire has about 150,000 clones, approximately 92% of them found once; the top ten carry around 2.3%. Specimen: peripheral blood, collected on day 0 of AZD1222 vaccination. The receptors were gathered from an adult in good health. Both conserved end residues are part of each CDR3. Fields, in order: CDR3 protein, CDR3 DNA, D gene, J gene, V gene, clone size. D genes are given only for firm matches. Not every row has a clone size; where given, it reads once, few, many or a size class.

CAWSWGSGNQPQHF | TGTGCCTGGAGTTGGGGCTCGGGCAATCAGCCCCAGCATTTT | - | TRBJ1-5 | TRBV30 | -
CASSLGQGPYGYTF | TGTGCCAGCAGCTTGGGACAGGGCCCCTATGGCTACACCTTC | TRBD1 | TRBJ1-2 | TRBV9 | -
CASSLDPSGELFF | TGTGCCAGCAGCTTGGACCCATCCGGGGAGCTGTTTTTT | - | TRBJ2-2 | TRBV5-4 | -
CASSPPGGPEQYF | TGTGCCAGCAGCCCACCCGGGGGGCCCGAGCAGTACTTC | - | TRBJ2-7 | TRBV5-6 | -
CASSLRGLGGAQGYTF | TGTGCCAGCAGCTTGCGCGGACTAGGGGGCGCGCAAGGCTACACCTTC | TRBD1 | TRBJ1-2 | TRBV5-6 | once
CASSGEQGAIQPQHF | TGTGCCAGCTCTGGGGAACAGGGGGCGATTCAGCCCCAGCATTTT | TRBD1 | TRBJ1-5 | TRBV18 | -
CASSPDRGGYTF | TGTGCCAGCAGTCCCGACAGGGGAGGCTACACCTTC | TRBD1 | TRBJ1-2 | TRBV28 | -
CASSLTISSGLAPHSYNEQFF | TGCGCCAGCAGCTTGACAATCAGCTCGGGACTAGCGCCACACTCCTACAATGAGCAGTTCTTC | TRBD2 | TRBJ2-1 | TRBV5-1 | -
CASSLVGGVNTEAFF | TGTGCCAGCAGCTTAGTAGGAGGGGTTAACACTGAAGCTTTCTTT | - | TRBJ1-1 | TRBV7-6 | -
CASSLDWGLDNEQFF | TGTGCCAGCAGCTTGGATTGGGGACTAGACAATGAGCAGTTCTTC | TRBD2 | TRBJ2-1 | TRBV5-6 | -
CASSLEPSGMSYEQYF | TGTGCCAGCAGCTTGGAACCTAGCGGGATGTCCTACGAGCAGTACTTC | TRBD2 | TRBJ2-7 | TRBV5-5 | -
CASSLDSANTEAFF | TGTGCCAGCAGCTTGGACAGCGCGAACACTGAAGCTTTCTTT | - | TRBJ1-1 | TRBV5-4 | -
CSAHSNNEKLFF | TGCAGCGCTCACAGTAATAATGAAAAACTGTTTTTT | - | TRBJ1-4 | TRBV29-1 | -
CAWSGRRGGAQHF | TGTGCCTGGAGTGGACGCAGGGGAGGGGCCCAGCATTTT | - | TRBJ1-5 | TRBV30 | -
CASSLVDSYEQYF | TGTGCCAGCAGCTTAGTTGACTCTTACGAGCAGTACTTC | - | TRBJ2-7 | TRBV7-2 | -
CASSDGVAKNIQYF | TGCGCCAGCAGCGATGGAGTAGCCAAAAACATTCAGTACTTC | - | TRBJ2-4 | TRBV4-1 | -
CASSPPLRGYTF | TGTGCCAGCTCACCACCGTTACGGGGCTACACCTTC | - | TRBJ1-2 | TRBV18 | -
CSASGPNTGELFF | TGCAGTGCTAGTGGGCCGAACACCGGGGAGCTGTTTTTT | - | TRBJ2-2 | TRBV20-1 | -
CASSLRGALGYGYTF | TGTGCCAGCAGTTTAAGGGGGGCGTTAGGCTATGGCTACACCTTC | - | TRBJ1-2 | TRBV27 | -
CASSPGLAGGGQETQYF | TGCGCCAGCAGCCCAGGACTAGCGGGGGGCGGTCAAGAGACCCAGTACTTC | TRBD2 | TRBJ2-5 | TRBV4-1 | -
CASSIRRDRGRSEQFF | TGTGCCAGCAGCATCCGCCGGGACAGGGGACGGAGTGAGCAGTTCTTC | TRBD1 | TRBJ2-1 | TRBV5-6 | -
CASSLWVANNEKLFF | TGTGCCAGCAGCTTATGGGTAGCAAACAATGAAAAACTGTTTTTT | - | TRBJ1-4 | TRBV7-9 | -
CASSPPPGMNTEAFF | TGTGCCAGCAGCCCCCCCCCAGGGATGAACACTGAAGCTTTCTTT | - | TRBJ1-1 | TRBV7-8 | once
CASSQDLKGASSGELFF | TGCGCCAGCAGCCAAGATCTAAAGGGGGCTTCAAGCGGGGAGCTGTTTTTT | TRBD1 | TRBJ2-2 | TRBV4-1 | -
CASSPGLATDTQYF | TGTGCCAGCAGCCCAGGACTGGCCACAGATACGCAGTATTTT | - | TRBJ2-3 | TRBV7-9 | -
CASSSWTSGSNEQYF | TGTGCCAGCAGCTCTTGGACTAGCGGGAGTAACGAGCAGTACTTC | TRBD2 | TRBJ2-7 | TRBV7-9 | -
CASSQDPGGGGETQYF | TGCGCCAGCAGCCAAGATCCAGGGGGCGGAGGAGAGACCCAGTACTTC | TRBD1 | TRBJ2-5 | TRBV4-1 | -
CASSEGQPGELFF | TGTGCCAGCAGTGAGGGGCAGCCCGGGGAGCTGTTTTTT | - | TRBJ2-2 | TRBV2 | -
CASSQGYEQYF | TGTGCCAGCAGTCAGGGGTACGAGCAGTACTTC | - | TRBJ2-7 | TRBV12-3/TRBV12-4 | -
CASSSGPDTEAFF | TGTGCCAGCAGCTCTGGGCCGGACACTGAAGCTTTCTTT | - | TRBJ1-1 | TRBV7-2 | -
CASSYSIGRRNTEAFF | TGTGCCAGCAGTTACTCGATTGGACGACGGAACACTGAAGCTTTCTTT | - | TRBJ1-1 | TRBV6-5 | -
CANRDRGNNEQFF | TGCGCCAACCGGGACAGGGGGAACAATGAGCAGTTCTTC | TRBD1 | TRBJ2-1 | TRBV10-1 | -
CASSLQAANTEAFF | TGTGCCAGCAGCCTCCAGGCGGCTAACACTGAAGCTTTCTTT | - | TRBJ1-1 | TRBV7-9 | -
CASSQGQVGNTIYF | TGTGCCAGCAGCCAAGGACAGGTGGGAAACACCATATATTTT | TRBD1 | TRBJ1-3 | TRBV5-8 | -
CASSFDRRYTGELFF | TGTGCCAGCAGTTTTGACAGGAGATACACCGGGGAGCTGTTTTTT | - | TRBJ2-2 | TRBV28 | -
CASSSSGGETQYF | TGTGCCAGCAGTAGTAGCGGGGGGGAGACCCAGTACTTC | TRBD2 | TRBJ2-5 | TRBV6-5 | -
CASSSGLTWGAYEQYF | TGTGCCAGCAGTTCCGGCCTAACCTGGGGCGCCTACGAGCAGTACTTC | - | TRBJ2-7 | TRBV6-7 | -
CATSRDLNGNQPQHF | TGTGCCACCAGCAGAGATCTTAATGGGAATCAGCCCCAGCATTTT | - | TRBJ1-5 | TRBV15 | -
CASSSQGRVGGYTF | TGTGCCAGCAGCTCTCAGGGCAGGGTTGGCGGCTACACCTTC | - | TRBJ1-2 | TRBV7-9 | few
CASSLRDSPQPQHF | TGTGCCAGCAGTCTCCGGGACAGCCCCCAGCCCCAGCATTTT | TRBD1 | TRBJ1-5 | TRBV27 | -
CASSYSNTVSGNTIYF | TGTGCCAGCAGTTACTCGAATACCGTCTCTGGAAACACCATATATTTT | - | TRBJ1-3 | TRBV6-6 | -
CASSETGPETEAFF | TGCGCCAGCAGTGAGACAGGGCCTGAAACTGAAGCTTTCTTT | - | TRBJ1-1 | TRBV10-2 | -
CASSLAGKGRTGTQPQHF | TGCGCCAGCAGCTTGGCCGGGAAGGGGAGGACGGGGACTCAGCCCCAGCATTTT | - | TRBJ1-5 | TRBV5-1 | few
CASSSLGVVNYGYTF | TGTGCCAGTAGTAGCCTTGGGGTTGTGAACTATGGCTACACCTTC | - | TRBJ1-2 | TRBV19 | -
CASSQSSLSGANVLTF | TGCGCCAGCAGCCAATCGTCTCTCTCTGGGGCCAACGTCCTGACTTTC | - | TRBJ2-6 | TRBV4-3 | -
CASSFPGFTRGSREKLFF | TGTGCCAGCAGTTTCCCGGGGTTCACACGGGGGTCGCGAGAAAAACTGTTTTTT | - | TRBJ1-4 | TRBV27 | -
CASSPRAGRSYNEQFF | TGTGCCAGTAGCCCCCGAGCGGGCCGCTCCTACAATGAGCAGTTCTTC | - | TRBJ2-1 | TRBV19 | -
CASSQDSLAGGLSDTQYF | TGCGCCAGCAGCCAAGATTCACTAGCGGGGGGGCTGTCAGATACGCAGTATTTT | TRBD2 | TRBJ2-3 | TRBV4-1 | -
CASREIAGGTDTQYF | TGTGCCAGCAGGGAGATAGCGGGAGGGACAGATACGCAGTATTTT | TRBD2 | TRBJ2-3 | TRBV2 | once
CATRTSSGNTIYF | TGTGCCACCAGGACGTCGTCTGGAAACACCATATATTTT | - | TRBJ1-3 | TRBV3-1/TRBV3-2 | -
CASRKTTLNTEAFF | TGTGCCAGCAGAAAAACGACCTTGAACACTGAAGCTTTCTTT | - | TRBJ1-1 | TRBV6-5 | -
CASSPRTWDNQPQHF | TGCGCCAGCAGCCCCCGGACCTGGGACAATCAGCCCCAGCATTTT | - | TRBJ1-5 | TRBV4-1 | -
CASSLAGSNQPQHF | TGCGCCAGCAGCTTGGCCGGCAGCAATCAGCCCCAGCATTTT | - | TRBJ1-5 | TRBV5-1 | -
CASSGTYYEQYF | TGTGCCAGCAGTGGGACCTACTACGAGCAGTACTTC | - | TRBJ2-7 | TRBV2 | few
CASSLYTSGNTIYF | TGTGCCAGCAGCCTGTATACCTCTGGAAACACCATATATTTT | - | TRBJ1-3 | TRBV5-4 | -
CASGFFEQSRGNQPQHF | TGTGCCAGCGGATTCTTCGAGCAAAGTCGCGGCAATCAGCCCCAGCATTTT | - | TRBJ1-5 | TRBV19 | -